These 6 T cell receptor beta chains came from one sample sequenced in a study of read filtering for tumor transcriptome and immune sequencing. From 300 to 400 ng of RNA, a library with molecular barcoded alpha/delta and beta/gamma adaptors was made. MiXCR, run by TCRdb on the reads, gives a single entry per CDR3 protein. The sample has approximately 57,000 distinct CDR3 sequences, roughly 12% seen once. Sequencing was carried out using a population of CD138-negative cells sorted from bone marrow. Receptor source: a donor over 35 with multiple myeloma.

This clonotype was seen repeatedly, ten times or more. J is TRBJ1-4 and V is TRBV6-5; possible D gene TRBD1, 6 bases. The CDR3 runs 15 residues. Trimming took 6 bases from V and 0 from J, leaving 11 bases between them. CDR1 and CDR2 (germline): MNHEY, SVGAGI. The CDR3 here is CASSPDRATNEKLFF. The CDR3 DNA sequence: TGTGCCAGCAGCCCGGACAGAGCAACTAATGAAAAACTGTTTTTT.

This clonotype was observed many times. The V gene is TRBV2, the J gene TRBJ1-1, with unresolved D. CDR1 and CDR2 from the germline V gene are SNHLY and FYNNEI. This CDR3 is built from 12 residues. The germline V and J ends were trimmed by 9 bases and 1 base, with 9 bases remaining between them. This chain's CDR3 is CARLLGNTEAFF. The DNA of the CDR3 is TGTGCCAGGCTTCTTGGGAACACTGAAGCTTTCTTT.

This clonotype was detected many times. This chain's CDR3 is CSVERPPNGYTF. In DNA form, the CDR3 reads TGCAGCGTTGAGAGGCCCCCTAATGGCTACACCTTC. The V call is TRBV29-1, the J call TRBJ1-2; D is undetermined. There are 12 residues in the CDR3. V lost 3 bases and J 6 bases, leaving 11 bases between the germline ends. Germline lookup yields CDR1 SQVTM and CDR2 ANQGSEA.

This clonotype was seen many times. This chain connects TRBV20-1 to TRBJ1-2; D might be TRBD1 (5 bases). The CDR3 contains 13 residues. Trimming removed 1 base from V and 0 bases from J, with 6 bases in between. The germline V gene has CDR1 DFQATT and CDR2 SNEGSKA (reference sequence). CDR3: CSARGGANYGYTF. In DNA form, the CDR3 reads TGCAGTGCTAGAGGGGGGGCTAACTATGGCTACACCTTC.

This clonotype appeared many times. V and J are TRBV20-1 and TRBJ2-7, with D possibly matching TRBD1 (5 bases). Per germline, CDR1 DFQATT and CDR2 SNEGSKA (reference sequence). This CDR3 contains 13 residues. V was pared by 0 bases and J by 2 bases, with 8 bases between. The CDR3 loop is CSARDREPYEQYF. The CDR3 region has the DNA TGCAGTGCTAGAGACAGGGAACCCTACGAGCAGTACTTC.

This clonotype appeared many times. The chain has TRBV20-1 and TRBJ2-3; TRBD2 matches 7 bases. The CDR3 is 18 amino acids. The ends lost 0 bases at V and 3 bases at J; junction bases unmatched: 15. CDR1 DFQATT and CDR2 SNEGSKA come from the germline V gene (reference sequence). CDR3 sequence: CSARDLAPGPGGTDTQYF. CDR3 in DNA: TGCAGTGCTAGAGATCTGGCGCCAGGGCCGGGGGGAACAGATACGCAGTATTTT.